This TCR beta chain was captured by sequencing in a study of blood T cell repertoires in COVID-19. Points on this clone: An end of the junction does not agree with germline; a read error may underlie this.

This CDR3 spans 19 amino acids. The V gene's germline CDR1 is SGHRS and CDR2 YFSETQ. Measured with immunoSEQ multiplex PCR; TCRdb has only the in-frame clones, and not every one. The sample lists 26,000 or so clones, about 90% seen once, with 2.5% to 3% in the top ten. This TCR was recovered from a human donor in a cohort sampled during active COVID-19. The genes are TRBV5-1 and TRBJ1-5, with TRBD1 identical over 9 bases. The sample consisted of peripheral blood. The CDR3 DNA is TGCGCCAACAGCTTGGCGATGGGACAGGGCGCCTATAGCAATCAGCCCCAGCATTTT. Its translation: CANSLAMGQGAYSNQPQHF.